The clone carrying this T cell receptor (beta chain) was observed many times. Its antigen is not identified. Each cDNA molecule carried a unique molecular identifier. TCRdb processed the 5' RACE reads anew with MiXCR; each CDR3 protein has one entry. In the table there are roughly 50,000 distinct CDR3 sequences, 8% to 10% of which are singletons. The data were obtained in a study of early T cells in non-severe SARS-CoV-2 infection. Study in general: Alpha and beta chains were unpaired, from unsorted whole-blood bulk RNA.

General observations from the study: Anti-spike CD8 specificities were favored by VDJdb matching, whose results missed private and CD4 specificities.

The junction had 7 bases not matched to a gene; V was cut back by 0 bases and J by 2 bases. Germline V gene sequence: CDR1 LGHNA, CDR2 YSLEER. The CDR3 has 16 amino acids. Sequenced input: whole blood. The V gene is TRBV4-3, the J gene TRBJ2-7; 7 nucleotides align to TRBD1. The origin of this receptor is an adult who was a healthcare worker with PCR-confirmed SARS-CoV-2 infection or an uninfected control (not recorded which). The CDR3 DNA is TGCGCCAGCAGCCAAGATAGACTCGGGACAGCCTACGAGCAGTACTTC. Amino acids: CASSQDRLGTAYEQYF.